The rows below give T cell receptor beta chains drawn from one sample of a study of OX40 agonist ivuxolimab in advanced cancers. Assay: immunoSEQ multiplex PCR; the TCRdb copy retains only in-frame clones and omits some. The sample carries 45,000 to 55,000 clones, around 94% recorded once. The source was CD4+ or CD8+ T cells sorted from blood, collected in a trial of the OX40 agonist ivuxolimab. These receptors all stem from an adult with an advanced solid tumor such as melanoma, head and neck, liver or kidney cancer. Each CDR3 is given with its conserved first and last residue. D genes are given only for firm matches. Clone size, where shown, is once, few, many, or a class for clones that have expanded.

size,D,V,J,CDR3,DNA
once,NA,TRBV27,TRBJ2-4,CASSLGYPADIQYF,TGTGCCAGCAGTTTAGGGTACCCGGCGGACATTCAGTACTTC
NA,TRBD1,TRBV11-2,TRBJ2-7,CASSSRDSTYEQYF,TGTGCCAGCAGCTCCCGGGACAGCACCTACGAGCAGTACTTC
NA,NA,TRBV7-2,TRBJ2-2,CASSLGSGGLFF,TGTGCCAGCAGCTTAGGTTCTGGGGGGCTGTTTTTT
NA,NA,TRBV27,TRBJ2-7,CASRPKSSYEQYF,TGTGCCAGCAGGCCCAAAAGCTCCTACGAGCAGTACTTC
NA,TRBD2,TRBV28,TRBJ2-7,CASSLRGTSGRRIYEQYF,TGTGCCAGCAGTTTAAGGGGCACTAGCGGGCGAAGAATCTACGAGCAGTACTTC
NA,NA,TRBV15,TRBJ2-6,CATGQSVGANVLTF,TGTGCCACCGGACAGTCCGTGGGGGCCAACGTCCTGACTTTC
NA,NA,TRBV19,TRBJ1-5,CASSIGSGSNQPQHF,TGTGCCAGTAGTATAGGATCTGGGAGCAATCAGCCCCAGCATTTT
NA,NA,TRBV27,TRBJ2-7,CASSTTGISYEQYF,TGTGCCAGCAGTACAACAGGTATCTCCTACGAGCAGTACTTC
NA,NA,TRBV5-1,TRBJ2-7,CASSLGDGGYEQYF,TGCGCCAGCAGCTTGGGCGACGGGGGCTACGAGCAGTACTTC
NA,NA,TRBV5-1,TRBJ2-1,CASSLLLTGRNEQFF,TGCGCCAGCAGCTTGCTCTTGACAGGACGCAATGAGCAGTTCTTC
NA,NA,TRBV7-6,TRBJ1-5,CASSLGAGTNQPQHF,TGTGCCAGCAGCTTAGGAGCAGGAACTAATCAGCCCCAGCATTTT
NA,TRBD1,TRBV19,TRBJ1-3,CASSSGTGVPGNTIYF,TGTGCCAGTTCTTCCGGGACAGGGGTGCCAGGAAACACCATATATTTT
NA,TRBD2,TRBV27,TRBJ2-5,CASSSIHSGRGEETQYF,TGTGCCAGCAGTTCCATCCATAGCGGGAGAGGCGAAGAGACCCAGTACTTC
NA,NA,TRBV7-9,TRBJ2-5,CASSSGRTERETQYF,TGTGCCAGCAGCTCGGGACGGACGGAACGTGAGACCCAGTACTTC
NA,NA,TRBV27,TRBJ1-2,CASSLLGAIDGYTF,TGTGCCAGCAGTTTACTGGGGGCGATCGATGGCTACACCTTC
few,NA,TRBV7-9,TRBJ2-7,CASSSHAYEQYF,TGTGCCAGCAGCTCCCATGCGTACGAGCAGTACTTC
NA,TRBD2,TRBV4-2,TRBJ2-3,CASSLAGRTDTQYF,TGTGCCAGCAGCCTAGCGGGACGCACAGATACGCAGTATTTT
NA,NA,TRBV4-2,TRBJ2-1,CASSQDLEHNEQFF,TGTGCCAGCAGCCAAGATTTAGAGCACAATGAGCAGTTCTTC
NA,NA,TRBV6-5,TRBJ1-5,CASGDRQPQHF,TGTGCCAGCGGAGACCGGCAGCCCCAGCATTTT
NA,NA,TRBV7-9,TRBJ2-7,CASSLGGVSSYEQYF,TGTGCCAGCAGCTTAGGTGGTGTAAGCTCCTACGAGCAGTACTTC
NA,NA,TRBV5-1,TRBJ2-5,CASSGHGGSGETQYF,TGCGCCAGCAGCGGGCACGGCGGGTCAGGGGAGACCCAGTACTTC
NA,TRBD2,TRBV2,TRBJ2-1,CASRALAAGTYNEQFF,TGTGCCAGCAGGGCACTAGCGGCTGGTACCTACAATGAGCAGTTCTTC
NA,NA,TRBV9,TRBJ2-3,CASTLGGDTTDTQYF,TGTGCCAGTACTTTAGGGGGGGACACCACAGATACGCAGTATTTT
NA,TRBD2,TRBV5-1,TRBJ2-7,CASSLIGTAGVEYEQYF,TGCGCCAGCAGCTTGATTGGAACAGCGGGAGTCGAATACGAGCAGTACTTC
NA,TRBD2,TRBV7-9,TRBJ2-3,CASSFGVAGGENTQYF,TGTGCCAGCAGCTTTGGGGTAGCGGGAGGGGAAAATACGCAGTATTTT
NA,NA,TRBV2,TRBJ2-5,CAMMDSGGLETQYF,TGTGCCATGATGGACAGCGGCGGGCTGGAGACCCAGTACTTC
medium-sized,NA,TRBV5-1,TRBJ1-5,CASSLGTPNQPQHF,TGCGCCAGCAGCTTGGGGACACCTAATCAGCCCCAGCATTTT
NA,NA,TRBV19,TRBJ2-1,CASSYDSSYNEQFF,TGTGCCAGTAGCTACGACAGTTCCTACAATGAGCAGTTCTTC
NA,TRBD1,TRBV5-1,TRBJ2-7,CASSSRQGSSYEQYF,TGCGCCAGCAGCTCGCGACAGGGGAGCTCCTACGAGCAGTACTTC
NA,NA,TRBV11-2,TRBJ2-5,CASSKRGRIQETQYF,TGTGCCAGCAGCAAAAGGGGCCGGATCCAAGAGACCCAGTACTTC
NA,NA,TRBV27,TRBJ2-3,CASRPISSTDTQYF,TGTGCCAGCAGGCCTATATCTAGCACAGATACGCAGTATTTT
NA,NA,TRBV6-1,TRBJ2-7,CASSEWTGYEQYF,TGTGCCAGCAGTGAATGGACGGGCTACGAGCAGTACTTC
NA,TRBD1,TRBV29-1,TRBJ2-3,CSTYPGQYTDTQYF,TGCAGCACCTACCCGGGACAGTACACAGATACGCAGTATTTT
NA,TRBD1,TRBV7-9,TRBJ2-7,CASSQTGTGLRSEQYF,TGTGCCAGCAGTCAGACCGGGACAGGGTTACGGAGCGAGCAGTACTTC
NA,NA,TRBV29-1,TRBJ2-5,CSVKGSGPDWETQYF,TGCAGCGTTAAAGGGTCTGGCCCCGATTGGGAGACCCAGTACTTC
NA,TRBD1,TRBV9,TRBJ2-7,CASSPGTGNYEQYF,TGTGCCAGCAGCCCAGGGACAGGAAACTACGAGCAGTACTTC
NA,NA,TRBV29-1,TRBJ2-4,CSGIGGTKNIQYF,TGCAGCGGCATAGGGGGAACCAAAAACATTCAGTACTTC
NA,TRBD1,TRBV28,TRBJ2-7,CASTGPGQADEQYF,TGTGCCAGCACCGGACCGGGACAGGCCGACGAGCAGTACTTC
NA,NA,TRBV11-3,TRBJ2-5,CASSNWDNQETQYF,TGTGCCAGCAGCAACTGGGACAACCAAGAGACCCAGTACTTC
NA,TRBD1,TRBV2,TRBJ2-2,CASSDWDRGPGELFF,TGTGCCAGCAGTGATTGGGACAGGGGACCGGGGGAGCTGTTTTTT
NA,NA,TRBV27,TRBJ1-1,CASYSPGWNTEAFF,TGTGCCAGCTACTCTCCAGGGTGGAACACTGAAGCTTTCTTT
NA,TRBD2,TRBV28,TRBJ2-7,CASSRSGTSVYEQYF,TGTGCCAGCAGTCGATCCGGGACTAGCGTCTACGAGCAGTACTTC
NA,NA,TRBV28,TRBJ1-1,CASTTRNAEAFF,TGTGCCAGCACTACCAGAAACGCTGAAGCTTTCTTT
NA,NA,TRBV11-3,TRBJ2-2,CASSNLQLSWATGELFF,TGTGCCAGCAGTAATTTACAACTTTCCTGGGCCACCGGGGAGCTGTTTTTT
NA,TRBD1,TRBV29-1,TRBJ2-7,CSVSGTGGQGEQYF,TGCAGCGTTTCCGGGACAGGGGGCCAGGGCGAGCAGTACTTC
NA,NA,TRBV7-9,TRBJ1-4,CASSSRQHNEKLFF,TGTGCCAGCAGCTCCCGACAGCACAATGAAAAACTGTTTTTT
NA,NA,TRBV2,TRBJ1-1,CAIAIGNTEAFF,TGTGCCATCGCGATAGGGAACACTGAAGCTTTCTTT
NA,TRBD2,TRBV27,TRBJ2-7,CASSLAGGPFYEQYF,TGTGCCAGCAGTTTAGCGGGAGGGCCTTTCTACGAGCAGTACTTC
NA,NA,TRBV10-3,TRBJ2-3,CAKPRPYLGTQYF,TGTGCCAAACCCCGACCGTATTTAGGTACGCAGTATTTT
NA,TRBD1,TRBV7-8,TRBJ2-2,CASSLGTGTGELFF,TGTGCCAGCAGCTTAGGGACAGGGACCGGGGAGCTGTTTTTT
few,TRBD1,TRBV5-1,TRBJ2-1,CASSLGQGAYEQFF,TGCGCCAGCAGCTTGGGACAGGGGGCTTATGAGCAGTTCTTC
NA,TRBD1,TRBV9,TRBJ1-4,CASSVTGTGGEKLFF,TGTGCCAGCAGCGTAACCGGGACAGGGGGTGAAAAACTGTTTTTT
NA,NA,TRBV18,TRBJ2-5,CASSPPQGGETQYF,TGTGCCAGCTCACCCCCGCAGGGAGGAGAGACCCAGTACTTC